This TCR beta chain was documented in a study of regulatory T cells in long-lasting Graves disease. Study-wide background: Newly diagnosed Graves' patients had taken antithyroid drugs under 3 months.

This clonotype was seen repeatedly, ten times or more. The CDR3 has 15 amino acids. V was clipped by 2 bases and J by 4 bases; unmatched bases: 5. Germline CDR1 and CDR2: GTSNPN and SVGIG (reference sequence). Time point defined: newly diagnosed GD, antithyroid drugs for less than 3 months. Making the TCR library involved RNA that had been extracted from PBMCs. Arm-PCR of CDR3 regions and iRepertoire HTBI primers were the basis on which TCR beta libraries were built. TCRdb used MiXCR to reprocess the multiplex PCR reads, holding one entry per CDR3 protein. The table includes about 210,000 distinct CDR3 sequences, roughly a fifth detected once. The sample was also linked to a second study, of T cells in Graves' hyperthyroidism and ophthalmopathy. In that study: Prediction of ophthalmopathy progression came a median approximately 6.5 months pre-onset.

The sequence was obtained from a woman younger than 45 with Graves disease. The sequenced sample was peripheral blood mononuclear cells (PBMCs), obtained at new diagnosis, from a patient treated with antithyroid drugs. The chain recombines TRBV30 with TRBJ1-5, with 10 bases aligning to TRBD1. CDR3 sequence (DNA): TGTGCCTGGAGTTTCAGGGGACAGGGGAATCAGCCCCAGCATTTT. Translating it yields CAWSFRGQGNQPQHF.